This T cell receptor beta chain was identified during a study of regulatory T cells in long-lasting Graves disease. CDR1 DFQATT and CDR2 SNEGSKA come from the germline V gene (reference sequence). V was pared by 0 bases and J by 2 bases, with 10 bases of the junction left unmatched. The CDR3 covers 18 residues. This clonotype has only a few counts. The time point denotes: newly diagnosed GD, antithyroid drugs for less than 3 months. PBMC-derived RNA was used for the TCR library. In building TCR beta libraries, iRepertoire HTBI primers were used together with Arm-PCR of CDR3 regions. Each CDR3 protein gets one entry after TCRdb re-called the multiplex PCR reads with MiXCR. The repertoire holds roughly 440,000 distinct CDR3 sequences, with roughly 17% as singletons. The sample was also reused in another study, on T cells in Graves' hyperthyroidism and ophthalmopathy.

This rearrangement joins TRBV20-1 to TRBJ2-1, with 10 positions matching TRBD2. This receptor was obtained from a woman aged 18-35 years with Graves disease. The sequencing here drew on peripheral blood mononuclear cells (PBMCs), taken at new diagnosis, from a patient treated with antithyroid drugs. CDR3 bases: TGCAGTGCTAGAGATAATGAGAGTAGCGGGAGGCCCTACAATGAGCAGTTCTTC. As protein: CSARDNESSGRPYNEQFF.